Following are 5 T cell receptor beta chains from one sample sequenced in a study of response to subunit inactivated influenza vaccine. TCRdb ran MiXCR on the RT-PCR reads and lists one entry per CDR3 protein. The repertoire holds a few hundred thousand distinct CDR3 sequences, with around a fifth as singletons. The source material was PBMCs from blood, sampled about 20 months after vaccination. The receptors originated from a man in his fifties or sixties who received an inactivated influenza vaccine.

This clonotype was counted between two and nine times. The rearrangement links TRBV19 to TRBJ2-2, with TRBD2 identical over 15 bases. This CDR3 comprises 16 residues. V gave up 10 bases and J gave up 6 bases; unmatched junction bases: 9. Germline CDR1 LNHDA, CDR2 SQIVND (reference sequence). DNA of the CDR3: TGTGCCACTCGGACTAGCGGGAGGGGAAGGGCCGGGGAGCTGTTTTTT. Translation: CATRTSGRGRAGELFF.

The chain uses TRBV6-4 and TRBJ2-4, with a possible D match to TRBD2 (6 bases). The CDR3 covers 16 residues. V shed 5 bases and J shed 1 base, with 15 bases lying between them. Germline V lookup: CDR1 MRHNA, CDR2 SNTAGT. The CDR3 region is CASSPLGGSAKNIQYF. The DNA of the CDR3 is TGTGCCAGCAGTCCCTTGGGGGGTTCGGCCAAAAACATTCAGTACTTC.

The chain is built from TRBV6-5 and TRBJ2-7; TRBD1 aligns across 10 bases. This CDR3 region has 15 residues. The germline gives CDR1 MNHEY, CDR2 SVGAGI. V was pared by 2 bases and J by 5 bases, with 6 bases of the junction left unmatched. As DNA, the CDR3 is TGTGCCAGCAGTTACCGGGGACAGGGGATCCACGAGCAGTACTTC. Amino acids: CASSYRGQGIHEQYF.

This clonotype came up a few times. The V and J genes are TRBV20-1 and TRBJ2-7, with 7 bases that match TRBD2. The CDR3 contains 13 residues. Germline lookup yields CDR1 DFQATT and CDR2 SNEGSKA (reference sequence). V lost 6 bases, J lost 4 bases, and 9 bases stayed unmatched. The CDR3 here is CSARTGLRYEQYF. CDR3 nucleotide sequence: TGCAGTGCCAGAACGGGACTAAGATACGAGCAGTACTTC.

A few counts support this clonotype. V and J are TRBV12-2 and TRBJ2-3; the table's D call of TRBD2 was not tested on the DNA. TRBV12-2 is flagged as a pseudogene. The CDR3 has 13 amino acids. The CDR3 protein is CASRLRTSGRGYF. CDR3 DNA sequence: TGTGCAAGTCGCCTGAGGACTAGCGGGAGAGGCTATTTT.